The T cell receptor beta chain described here comes from a study of post-analysis software for immune sequencing data. This CDR3 contains 14 residues. The V gene's germline CDR1 is DFQATT and CDR2 SNEGSKA (reference sequence). Trimming removed 3 bases from V and 0 bases from J; junction bases left unmatched: 2. Unique molecular identifiers tagged the TCR beta cDNA libraries. About 500,000 cDNA molecules were obtained per 1 to 10 million input T cells. Each CDR3 protein gets one entry after TCRdb re-called the PCR reads with MiXCR. Of hundreds of thousands of distinct CDR3 sequences listed, roughly 27% were seen once; the top ten hold more than 0.45%. Points on this clonotype: Its cognate antigen is unknown.

Study-level results: The study found TRBV5-6, TRBV5-1 and TRBV20-1 among a few TRBV segments more frequent in patients than controls.

This sequence was found in a girl aged 5-17 years with multiple sclerosis. Specimen: blood. This chain links TRBV20-1 with TRBJ2-3, with 8 bases aligning to TRBD1. The CDR3 here is CSARGTGSTDTQYF. The DNA for the CDR3 is TGCAGTGCTAGGGGGACAGGTAGCACAGATACGCAGTATTTT.